This T cell receptor beta chain was profiled in a study of cytomegalovirus exposure and HLA in healthy donors. Points from the study as a whole: Most TCR sequences showed up rarely, but some public TCRs showed up in many donors. It was reported in a later analysis that an Asian-associated ancestry cluster showed fewer N-insertions than the approximately 670-donor mean. A previous analysis found most TCR beta V segments productive roughly 87% or roughly 30% of the time.

As concerns this clone: Its matching antigen is unknown.

It was with 60 Vbeta and 13 Jbeta primers that the PCR ran. The repertoire was sequenced with immunoSEQ multiplex PCR; TCRdb's copy has only in-frame clones and lacks some. This sample has 30,000 to 40,000 clones, with 65% to 90% found just once. V was pared by 0 bases and J by 2 bases, with 14 bases between. Germline lookup yields CDR1 SGHDT and CDR2 YYEEEE. The CDR3 is 16 residues long. This TCR came from a woman aged 18-29 years in good health and CMV-seronegative. The sequencing sample was made of PBMCs. J is TRBJ1-1 and V is TRBV5-6; D possibly corresponds to TRBD1 (6 bases). The DNA for the CDR3 is TGTGCCAGCAGCTTGGCGGGACACGGGGTAAACACTGAAGCTTTCTTT. Translation gives CASSLAGHGVNTEAFF.